One and the same sample provided the 10 T cell receptor beta chains below, sequenced in a study of blood T cells in healthy people across ages. A second PCR of roughly 7 to 11 cycles used a sample-barcoded 5' primer and a J-beta primer mix. TCRdb re-called the 5' RACE reads with MiXCR, one entry per CDR3 protein. Here the sample spans around 1,900,000 distinct CDR3 sequences, about 39% being singletons. Input material: blood. Source of these receptors: a human donor in good health.

The rearrangement uses TRBV24-1 and TRBJ2-1; TRBD1 matches at 7 bases. V lost 5 bases to trimming and J lost 3 bases; unmatched junction nucleotides: 12. The CDR3 has 17 amino acids. Looked up from germline, CDR1 is KGHDR and CDR2 is SFDVKD. CDR3 region: CATSAPLRDSFYNEQFF. In DNA, the CDR3 is TGTGCCACCAGTGCTCCCCTCCGGGACAGCTTCTACAATGAGCAGTTCTTC.

The rearrangement uses TRBV29-1 and TRBJ2-3; TRBD1 matches at 7 bases. There are 17 residues in the CDR3. With V trimmed by 6 bases and J by 1 base, 16 bases remained unmatched. Germline CDR1 and CDR2: SQVTM and ANQGSEA. DNA of the CDR3: TGCAGCGTGGGAGCCTCAGGGGGAACTGGGGGCACAGATACGCAGTATTTT. It encodes CSVGASGGTGGTDTQYF.

This clonotype came up a few times. V usage is TRBV7-6 and J usage is TRBJ2-1; D unclear. CDR3 length equals 15 residues. V was trimmed by 4 bases and J by 8 bases, leaving 18 bases between them. Looked up from germline, CDR1 is SGHVS and CDR2 is FNYEAQ. The CDR3 spells CASSSPGQAVYEQFF. The CDR3 DNA sequence: TGTGCCAGCAGCTCGCCGGGCCAGGCGGTTTATGAGCAGTTCTTC.

There are a few counts of this clonotype. V and J are TRBV10-3 and TRBJ2-7; 10 bases fit TRBD1. Per germline, CDR1 ENHRY and CDR2 SYGVKD. Trimming cost V 7 bases and J 5 bases; bases outside gene matches: 11. The CDR3 covers 15 residues. CDR3 sequence (DNA): TGTGCCATCATCAAACCGGGACAGGGGAACAACGAGCAGTACTTC. This translates into CAIIKPGQGNNEQYF.

The chain recombines TRBV4-3 with TRBJ2-7; 9 bases fit TRBD1. The ends lost 1 base at V and 3 bases at J; junction bases unmatched: 7. The CDR3 covers 16 residues. Germline CDR1 is LGHNA and CDR2 is YSLEER. The CDR3 nucleotides are TGCGCCAGCAGCCAAGTTCGAGGGACAGGGTTCTACGAGCAGTACTTC. It specifies CASSQVRGTGFYEQYF.

The chain is built from TRBV12-3 or TRBV12-4 and TRBJ2-5; D remains ambiguous. This CDR3 has 14 amino acids. Trimming took 3 bases from V and 1 from J, leaving 9 bases between them. CDR3 residues: CASSLSFGQETQYF. CDR3 coding DNA: TGTGCCAGCAGTTTGAGCTTTGGCCAAGAGACCCAGTACTTC.

The genes are TRBV19 and TRBJ2-1, with 11 bases lining up with TRBD1. CDR3 length: 17 residues. CDR1 and CDR2 (germline): LNHDA, SQIVND (reference sequence). Trimming cost V 9 bases and J 2 bases; bases outside gene matches: 12. CDR3 loop: CASTNLGTGGPYNEQFF. In nucleotides, the CDR3 is TGTGCCAGCACAAACCTCGGGACAGGGGGGCCCTACAATGAGCAGTTCTTC.

This clonotype has a count of ten or more. The chain joins TRBV15 to TRBJ1-2; D ambiguous. The CDR3 is 11 residues long. Germline loops: CDR1 LNHNV, CDR2 YYDKDF (reference sequence). Trimming pared 6 bases from V and 2 bases from J, leaving 4 bases between. The DNA of the CDR3 is TGTGCCACCAGTTCAAACTATGGCTACACCTTC. Its protein product is CATSSNYGYTF.

The V and J genes are TRBV20-1 and TRBJ1-1; D call uncertain. This CDR3 contains 12 residues. V was trimmed by 6 bases and J by 8 bases, leaving 16 bases between them. Looked up from germline, CDR1 is DFQATT and CDR2 is SNEGSKA (reference sequence). The CDR3: CSALRRGEEAFF. DNA of the CDR3: TGCAGTGCCCTCAGGCGGGGAGAGGAAGCTTTCTTT.

This clonotype was picked up many times. The V call is TRBV6-1, the J call TRBJ2-5; unclear D gene. Trimming took off 2 bases at V and 4 bases at J, with 5 bases between the two ends. Germline loops: CDR1 MNHNS, CDR2 SASEGT. This CDR3 is built from 12 residues. The CDR3 region is CASSELRETQYF. DNA for the CDR3: TGTGCCAGCAGTGAATTAAGAGAGACCCAGTACTTC.